This section outlines one TCR beta chain sequence together with its context. No antigen is known for it. This sample is drawn from a study of T cell repertoires and HLA-DP antigens. General study results and limits: Average cumulative frequency of previously undetected clones was 36.3% against one allele and 50% to 55% against the other.

The CDR3 length is 16 residues. Germline V lookup: CDR1 SGHRS, CDR2 YFSETQ. Deletions cut 0 bases from V and 4 bases from J, with 14 bases between. The primer mix covered 54 TRBV segments and 13 TRBJ segments. Profiled with immunoSEQ multiplex PCR; TCRdb holds only in-frame clones, not every one. The sample yields roughly 120,000 clones, around 92% seen once. Sequencing used CD4+ T cells from PBMCs. V is TRBV5-1 and J is TRBJ2-1; D ambiguous. This clonotype originated in a young woman in good health and CMV-seronegative. The CDR3: CASSLALATYYNEQFF. CDR3 nucleotide sequence: TGCGCCAGCAGCTTGGCATTAGCTACTTATTACAATGAGCAGTTCTTC.